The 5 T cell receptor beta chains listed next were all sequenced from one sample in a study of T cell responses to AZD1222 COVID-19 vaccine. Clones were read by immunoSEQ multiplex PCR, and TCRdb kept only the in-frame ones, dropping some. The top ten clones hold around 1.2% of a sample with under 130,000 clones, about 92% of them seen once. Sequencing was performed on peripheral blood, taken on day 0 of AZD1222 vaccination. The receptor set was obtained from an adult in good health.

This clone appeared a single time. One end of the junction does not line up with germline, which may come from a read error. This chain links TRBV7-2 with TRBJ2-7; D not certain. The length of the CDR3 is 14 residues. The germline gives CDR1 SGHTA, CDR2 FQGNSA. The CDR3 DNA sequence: TGTGCCAGCAGCCTCCGGATTCGGCCCTATGAGCAGTACTTC. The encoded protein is CASSLRIRPYEQYF.

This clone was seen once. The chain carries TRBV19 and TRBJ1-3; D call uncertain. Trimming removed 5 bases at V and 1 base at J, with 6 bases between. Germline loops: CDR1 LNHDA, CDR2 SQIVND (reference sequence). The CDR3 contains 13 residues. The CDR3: CASSPGSGNTIYF. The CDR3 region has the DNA TGTGCCAGTAGTCCGGGATCTGGAAACACCATATATTTT.

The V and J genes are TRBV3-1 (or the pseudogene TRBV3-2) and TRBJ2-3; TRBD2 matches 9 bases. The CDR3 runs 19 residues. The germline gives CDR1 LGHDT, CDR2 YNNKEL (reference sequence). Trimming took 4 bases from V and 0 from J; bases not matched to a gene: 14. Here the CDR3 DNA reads TGTGCCAGCAGCCTGGGGAAAACTAGCGGGCCTAGGAGCACAGATACGCAGTATTTT. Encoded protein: CASSLGKTSGPRSTDTQYF.

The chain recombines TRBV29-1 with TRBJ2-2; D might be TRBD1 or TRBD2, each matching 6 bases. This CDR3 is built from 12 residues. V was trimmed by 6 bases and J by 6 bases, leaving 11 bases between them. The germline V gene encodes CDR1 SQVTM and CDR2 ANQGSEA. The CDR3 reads CSVQGGAGELFF. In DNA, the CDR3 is TGCAGCGTACAGGGAGGAGCCGGGGAGCTGTTTTTT.

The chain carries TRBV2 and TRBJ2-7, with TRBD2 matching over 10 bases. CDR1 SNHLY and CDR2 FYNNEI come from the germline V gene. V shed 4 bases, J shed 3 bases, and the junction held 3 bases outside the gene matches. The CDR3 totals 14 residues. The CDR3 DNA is TGTGCCAGCAGTGGGGGACTAGCGAACTACGAGCAGTACTTC. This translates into CASSGGLANYEQYF.